The present TCR beta chain was sequenced within a study of blood T cell repertoires in COVID-19. Background on the study: Sites across the United States, Italy and Spain contributed samples from acute and convalescent COVID-19.

TCRdb's copy holds only in-frame clones and misses some; the assay was immunoSEQ multiplex PCR. The repertoire has some 200,000 clones, more than 75% of them found once; the top ten carry around 13%. CDR3 length: 14 amino acids. V was clipped by 7 bases and J by 7 bases; unmatched bases: 10. CDR1 and CDR2 from the germline V gene are SGHRS and YFSETQ. The chain has TRBV5-1 and TRBJ1-2; 10 bases fit TRBD1. This TCR came from a woman aged 65 to 85 with COVID-19, enrolled during active disease. The sample comprised peripheral blood. The chain's CDR3 is CASAIGTGDGGYTF. The DNA for the CDR3 is TGCGCCAGCGCCATCGGGACAGGGGACGGTGGCTACACCTTC.